This TCR beta chain was documented in a study of cytomegalovirus exposure and HLA in healthy donors. The overall study: An earlier analysis found 100 million or so unique TCR beta sequences from 200 million or so T cells.

Use of 60 Vbeta and 13 Jbeta primers characterized the PCR. The method was immunoSEQ multiplex PCR; TCRdb's version includes in-frame clones alone and lacks a portion of them. The top ten clones hold over 1% of a sample with about 190,000 clones, 80% to 90% of them seen once. Turning to this clone: Its antigen is unknown.

Broader study findings: TCR beta sequences reportedly predicted most subjects' HLA-A and HLA-B alleles accurately. HLA alleles showed associations with about 17,000 TCR beta sequences in a later analysis, at a 0.05 false discovery rate. A link between a missense DCLRE1C variant and TCR beta V- and J-gene trimming emerged from a later analysis.

Germline CDR1 is SGHRS and CDR2 is YFSETQ. Trimming removed 2 bases from V and 0 bases from J, with 6 bases in between. This CDR3 has 15 residues. This rearrangement joins TRBV5-1 to TRBJ2-6, with TRBD1 as a possible D gene (6 bases). This receptor was identified in a man aged 25-40 years in good health and CMV-seronegative. Input material: PBMCs. CDR3 sequence (DNA): TGCGCCAGCAGCTTAGGGGGCTCTGGGGCCAACGTCCTGACTTTC. Protein: CASSLGGSGANVLTF. Variable domain in full (rest from reference TRBV5-1 and TRBJ2-6): KAGVTQTPRYLIKTRGQQVTLSCSPISGHRSVSWYQQTPGQGLQFLFEYFSETQRNKGNFPGRFSGRQFSNSRSEMNVSTLELGDSALYLCASSLGGSGANVLTFGAGSRLTVL.